The clone carrying this TCR beta chain came up a few times. What it binds is unknown. The sample is drawn from a study of beta chain features in type 1 diabetes. Overall study context: Examination covered around 110 million sorted cells spanning all samples. Findings of the study overall: Across all four CD4+ subsets, people with type 1 diabetes showed modestly shorter TCRB CDR3s.

Isolation of CD4+ naive, central memory, regulatory and stem cell-like memory cells was achieved by sorting via CD45RO/CCR7/CD25/CD127/CD95/CD27. Sequenced material consisted of expressed TCRB transcripts (all of the isolated RNA was reverse transcribed). The data were produced by immunoSEQ multiplex PCR, yet TCRdb's version contains in-frame clones alone and is incomplete. The sample holds 150,000 to 190,000 clones, under 13% seen once. This CDR3 comprises 14 residues. The germline V gene encodes CDR1 SEHNR and CDR2 FQNEAQ (reference sequence). V was clipped by 6 bases and J by 5 bases, with 14 bases between them.

Sequencing was done on a sample of central memory CD4+ T cells from blood. The receptor's source is a young man with type 1 diabetes. The chain joins TRBV7-9 to TRBJ2-1, with D unresolved. This chain's CDR3 is CASSPPGGDNEQFF. The CDR3, as DNA: TGTGCCAGCAGTCCCCCCGGCGGCGACAATGAGCAGTTCTTC. Based on the CDR3 plus reference TRBV7-9 and TRBJ2-1, the full variable domain is DTGVSQNPRHKITKRGQNVTFRCDPISEHNRLYWYRQTLGQGPEFLTYFQNEAQLEKSRLLSDRFSAERPKGSFSTLEIQRTEQGDSAMYLCASSPPGGDNEQFFGPGTRLTVL.